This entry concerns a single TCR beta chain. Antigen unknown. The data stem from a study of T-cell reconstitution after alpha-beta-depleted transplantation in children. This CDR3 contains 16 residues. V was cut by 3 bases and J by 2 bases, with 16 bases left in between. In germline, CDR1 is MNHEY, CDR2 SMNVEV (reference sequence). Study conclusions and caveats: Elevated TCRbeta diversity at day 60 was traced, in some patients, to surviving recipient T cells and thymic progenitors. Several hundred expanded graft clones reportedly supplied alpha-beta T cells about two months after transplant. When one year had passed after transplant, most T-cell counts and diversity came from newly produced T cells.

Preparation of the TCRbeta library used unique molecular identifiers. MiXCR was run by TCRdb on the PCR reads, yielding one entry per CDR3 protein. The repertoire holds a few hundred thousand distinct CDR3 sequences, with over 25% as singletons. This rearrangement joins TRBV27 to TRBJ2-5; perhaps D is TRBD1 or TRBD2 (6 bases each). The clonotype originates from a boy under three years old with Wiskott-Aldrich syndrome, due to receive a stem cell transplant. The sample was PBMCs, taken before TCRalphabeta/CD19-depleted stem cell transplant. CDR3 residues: CASSLRGFGQQETQYF. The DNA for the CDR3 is TGTGCCAGCAGTTTGCGGGGATTTGGACAGCAAGAGACCCAGTACTTC.